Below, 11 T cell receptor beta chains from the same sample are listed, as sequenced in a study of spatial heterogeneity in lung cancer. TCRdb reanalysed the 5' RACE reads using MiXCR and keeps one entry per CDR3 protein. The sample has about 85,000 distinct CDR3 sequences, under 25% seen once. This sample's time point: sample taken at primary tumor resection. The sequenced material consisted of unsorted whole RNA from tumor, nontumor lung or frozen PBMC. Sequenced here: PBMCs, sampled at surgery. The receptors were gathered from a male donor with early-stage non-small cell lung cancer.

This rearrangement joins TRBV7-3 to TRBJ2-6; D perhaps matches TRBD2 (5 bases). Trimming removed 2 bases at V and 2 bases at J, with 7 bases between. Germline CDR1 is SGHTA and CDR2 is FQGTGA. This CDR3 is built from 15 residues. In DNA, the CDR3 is TGTGCCAGCAGCTTAGGGAGCGCTGGGGCCAACGTCCTGACTTTC. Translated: CASSLGSAGANVLTF. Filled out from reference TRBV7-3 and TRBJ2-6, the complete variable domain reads GAGVSQTPSNKVTEKGKYVELRCDPISGHTALYWYRQSLGQGPEFLIYFQGTGAADDSGLPNDRFFAVRPEGSVSTLKIQRTERGDSAVYLCASSLGSAGANVLTFGAGSRLTVL.

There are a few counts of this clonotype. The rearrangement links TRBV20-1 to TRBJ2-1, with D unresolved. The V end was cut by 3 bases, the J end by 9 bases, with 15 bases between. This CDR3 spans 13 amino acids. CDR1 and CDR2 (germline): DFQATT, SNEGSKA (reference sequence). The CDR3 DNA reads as TGCAGTGCTAGTTCTAACGCCTTCGGTGAGCAGTTCTTC. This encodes CSASSNAFGEQFF.

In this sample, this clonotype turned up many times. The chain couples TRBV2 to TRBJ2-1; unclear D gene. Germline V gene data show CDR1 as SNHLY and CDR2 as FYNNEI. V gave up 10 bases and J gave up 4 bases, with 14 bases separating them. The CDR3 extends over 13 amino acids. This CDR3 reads CATLYDRYNEQFF. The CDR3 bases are TGTGCCACCCTATACGACCGATACAATGAGCAGTTCTTC.

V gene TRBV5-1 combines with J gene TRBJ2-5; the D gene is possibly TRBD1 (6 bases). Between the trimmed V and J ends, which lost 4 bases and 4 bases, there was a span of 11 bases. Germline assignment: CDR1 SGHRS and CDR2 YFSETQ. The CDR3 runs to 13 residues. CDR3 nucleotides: TGCGCCAGCAGCCCCCTGGGGGCAGAGACCCAGTACTTC. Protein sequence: CASSPLGAETQYF.

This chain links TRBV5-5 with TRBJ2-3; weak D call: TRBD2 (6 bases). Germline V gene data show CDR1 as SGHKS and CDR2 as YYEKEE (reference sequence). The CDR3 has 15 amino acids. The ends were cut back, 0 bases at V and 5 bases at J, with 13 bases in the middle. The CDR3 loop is CASSLERPGVDTQYF. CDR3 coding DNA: TGTGCCAGCAGCTTGGAACGGCCGGGGGTAGATACGCAGTATTTT.

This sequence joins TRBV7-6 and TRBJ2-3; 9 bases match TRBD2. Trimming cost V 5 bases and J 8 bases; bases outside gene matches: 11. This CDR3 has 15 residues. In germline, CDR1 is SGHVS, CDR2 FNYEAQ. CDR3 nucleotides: TGTGCCAGCAGCCCCAGCGCGGGAGGGGTGGGTACGCAGTATTTT. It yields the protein CASSPSAGGVGTQYF.

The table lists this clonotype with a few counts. Here the CDR3 DNA reads TGTGCCAGCAGTAAAACAACAGTCTCTGGGGCCAACGTCCTGACTTTC. Translating gives CASSKTTVSGANVLTF. The chain links TRBV28 to TRBJ2-6; no clear D. CDR3 length: 16 amino acids. Trimming took 5 bases from V and 0 from J, leaving 11 bases between them. Germline V lookup: CDR1 MDHEN, CDR2 SYDVKM. Together with reference TRBV28 and TRBJ2-6, the CDR3 gives the full variable domain: DVKVTQSSRYLVKRTGEKVFLECVQDMDHENMFWYRQDPGLGLRLIYFSYDVKMKEKGDIPEGYSVSREKKERFSLILESASTNQTSMYLCASSKTTVSGANVLTFGAGSRLTVL.

The CDR3 coding sequence is TGTGCTAGTGGTTTCTTCGGGGGGTCCTACGAGCAGTACTTC. Translating gives CASGFFGGSYEQYF. The J gene is TRBJ2-7, the V gene TRBV12-5; 7 bases are a match to TRBD2. Looked up from germline, CDR1 is LGHNT and CDR2 is FRNRAP. The CDR3 length is 14 residues. V lost 3 bases and J lost 1; bases outside the gene matches: 3. The full variable domain, its missing parts supplied by reference TRBV12-5 and TRBJ2-7, is DARVTQTPRHKVTEMGQEVTMRCQPILGHNTVFWYRQTMMQGLELLAYFRNRAPLDDSGMPKDRFSAEMPDATLATLKIQPSEPRDSAVYFCASGFFGGSYEQYFGPGTRLTVT.

The DNA for the CDR3 is TGTGCCAGCAGGATCCCGGGACAGGGGTTAGCCGGGGAGCTGTTTTTT. Protein: CASRIPGQGLAGELFF. The J gene is TRBJ2-2, the V gene TRBV27; 10 bases line up with TRBD1. This CDR3 is built from 16 residues. V was pared by 6 bases and J by 6 bases, with 10 bases of the junction left unmatched. CDR1 and CDR2 from the germline V gene are MNHEY and SMNVEV (reference sequence).

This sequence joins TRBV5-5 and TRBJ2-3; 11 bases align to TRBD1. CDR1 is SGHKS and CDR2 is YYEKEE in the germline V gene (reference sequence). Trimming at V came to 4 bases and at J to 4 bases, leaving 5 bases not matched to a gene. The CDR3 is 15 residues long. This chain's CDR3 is CASSTGTGGPDTQYF. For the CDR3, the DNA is TGTGCCAGCAGCACCGGGACAGGGGGTCCAGATACGCAGTATTTT.

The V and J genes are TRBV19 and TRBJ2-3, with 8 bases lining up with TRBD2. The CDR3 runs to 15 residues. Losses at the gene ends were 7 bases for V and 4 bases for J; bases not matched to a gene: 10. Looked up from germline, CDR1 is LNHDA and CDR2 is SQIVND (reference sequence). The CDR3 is CASTEGAGASDTQYF. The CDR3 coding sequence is TGTGCCAGTACCGAGGGAGCGGGAGCCTCAGATACGCAGTATTTT.